The 24 T cell receptor beta chains below all came from one sample that was sequenced in a study of post-analysis software for immune sequencing data. Study-level results: In patients, TRBV5-6, TRBV5-1 and TRBV20-1 belonged to five or six TRBV segments found more frequently than in controls.

No antigens are known for them. Unique molecular identifiers were carried by the TCR beta cDNA libraries. TCRdb analysed the PCR reads with MiXCR anew, one entry per CDR3 protein. In the table there are a few hundred thousand distinct CDR3 sequences, around 33% of which are singletons. The sequenced sample was blood. The receptors stem from a girl aged 10 to 17 with multiple sclerosis.

For this clonotype: The junction departs from the called germline gene at one end, perhaps through a read error. V and J are TRBV6-5 and TRBJ1-2; D ambiguous. Germline CDR1 and CDR2: MNHEY and SVGAGI. The CDR3 has 13 amino acids. The CDR3 nucleotides are TGTGCCAGCAGTTCCCGGACCCTCTATAGCTACACCTTC. This gives the protein CASSSRTLYSYTF.

This clonotype was found a few times. The V gene is TRBV6-5, the J gene TRBJ1-2; D call uncertain. This CDR3 is built from 11 residues. Germline-derived CDR1 and CDR2 are MNHEY and SVGAGI. V dropped 4 bases and J dropped 4 bases, with 4 bases sitting between them. The CDR3 DNA sequence: TGTGCCAGCAGTTCTTCCTATGGCTACACCTTC. Translation: CASSSSYGYTF.

The chain carries TRBV5-1 and TRBJ2-1, with D perhaps TRBD2 (5 bases). Germline V gives CDR1 SGHRS, CDR2 YFSETQ. This CDR3 has 15 amino acids. Trimming stripped 6 bases from V and 3 bases from J, with 16 bases between. CDR3 sequence: CASTQAEPIYNEQFF. DNA of the CDR3: TGCGCCAGCACCCAAGCGGAGCCAATCTACAATGAGCAGTTCTTC.

V gene TRBV11-2 combines with J gene TRBJ2-1; 11 bases match TRBD2. In germline, CDR1 is SGHAT, CDR2 FQNNGV. This CDR3 is 16 amino acids long. J gave up 5 bases and V 8 bases, and 11 bases lay outside the gene matches. The CDR3 reads CASGSIAGGRHNEQFF. The DNA of the CDR3 is TGTGCCAGCGGCTCCATAGCGGGGGGGCGGCACAATGAGCAGTTCTTC.

This clonotype was counted only a few times. The V call is TRBV4-1, the J call TRBJ2-1; the D gene could be TRBD1 or TRBD2 (5 bases each). The CDR3 is 16 amino acids. Trimming stripped 3 bases from V and 8 bases from J, with 20 bases between. Germline CDR1 is MGHRA and CDR2 is YSYEKL. CDR3 residues: CASSHFAGTPYDEQFF. The CDR3 bases are TGCGCCAGCAGCCACTTCGCAGGGACCCCTTACGATGAGCAGTTCTTC.

The CDR3 is CAIKGPYTGYGYTF. The CDR3 nucleotides read TGTGCCATCAAAGGTCCATACACAGGCTATGGCTACACCTTC. The chain recombines TRBV10-3 with TRBJ1-2; maybe TRBD1 (5 bases). The CDR3 runs 14 residues. Germline loops: CDR1 ENHRY, CDR2 SYGVKD. The V and J ends lost 7 bases and 4 bases respectively, with 16 bases between them.

The genes are TRBV5-1 and TRBJ2-4; D gene ambiguous. The CDR3 contains 15 residues. Trimming pared 4 bases from V and 6 bases from J, leaving 17 bases between. CDR1 is SGHRS, CDR2 YFSETQ, per germline. The CDR3 spells CASSLPTRSGNIQYF. The CDR3 bases are TGCGCCAGCAGCCTGCCGACCCGTTCGGGAAACATTCAGTACTTC.

This clonotype showed up just once. The gene calls are TRBV5-1 and TRBJ2-7; D unclear. CDR3 length equals 15 residues. CDR1 is SGHRS and CDR2 is YFSETQ in the germline V gene. Trimming took off 4 bases at V and 2 bases at J, with 16 bases between the two ends. The CDR3 sequence is CASSPTGVLPYEQYF. The CDR3 DNA sequence: TGCGCCAGCAGCCCAACCGGCGTCCTTCCCTACGAGCAGTACTTC.

This clonotype was seen only a few times. The chain is built from TRBV7-9 and TRBJ1-6, with D perhaps TRBD1 (5 bases). V was cut by 1 base and J by 9 bases, with 13 bases left in between. Per germline, CDR1 SEHNR and CDR2 FQNEAQ (reference sequence). The length of the CDR3 is 15 residues. As DNA, the CDR3 is TGTGCCAGCAGCTTAGTGGGGCAGAGACCTTCACCCCTCCACTTT. It yields the protein CASSLVGQRPSPLHF.

The chain links TRBV7-8 to TRBJ2-5; D is unresolved. Germline CDR1 SGHVS, CDR2 FQNEAQ. The V and J ends lost 6 bases and 2 bases respectively, with 13 bases between them. This CDR3 has 14 amino acids. The CDR3 protein is CASRNEGFQETQYF. The CDR3 DNA sequence: TGTGCCAGCAGGAATGAAGGATTTCAAGAGACCCAGTACTTC.

This clonotype has a single count. This chain uses TRBV12-3 or TRBV12-4 with TRBJ2-2; D remains unclear. Trimming took 3 bases from V and 1 from J, leaving 9 bases between them. The CDR3 spans 15 residues. The CDR3 coding sequence is TGTGCCAGCAGTTTTTGGCAGAGGAACACCGGGGAGCTGTTTTTT. This gives the protein CASSFWQRNTGELFF.

This clonotype has just a few counts. This rearrangement joins TRBV11-1 to TRBJ2-1; 9 bases line up with TRBD1. The CDR3 loop spans 16 amino acids. Trimming took 0 bases from V and 5 from J; bases not matched to a gene: 5. Germline V gene data show CDR1 as SGHAT and CDR2 as FQDESV (reference sequence). The DNA for the CDR3 is TGTGCCAGCAGCTTAGCTGGACAGGGGTGGGACAATGAGCAGTTCTTC. Its translation: CASSLAGQGWDNEQFF.

This clonotype was counted only a few times. This chain connects TRBV7-2 to TRBJ2-1, with no clear D. V gave up 2 bases and J gave up 0 bases, with 8 bases separating them. The length of the CDR3 is 15 residues. Germline values: CDR1 SGHTA, CDR2 FQGNSA. The CDR3 is CASSLQAFSYNEQFF. The CDR3 DNA reads TGTGCCAGCAGCTTACAGGCCTTCTCCTACAATGAGCAGTTCTTC.

The chain joins TRBV5-1 to TRBJ1-6, with D possibly matching TRBD1 (5 bases). The germline V and J ends were trimmed by 4 bases and 9 bases, with 17 bases remaining between them. CDR3 length: 15 residues. The germline V gene encodes CDR1 SGHRS and CDR2 YFSETQ. The CDR3 sequence is CASSPVGTDTSPLHF. The CDR3 DNA is TGCGCCAGCAGCCCGGTAGGGACGGACACTTCACCCCTCCACTTT. The entire variable domain, with the rest obtained from reference TRBV5-1 and TRBJ1-6, is as follows: KAGVTQTPRYLIKTRGQQVTLSCSPISGHRSVSWYQQTPGQGLQFLFEYFSETQRNKGNFPGRFSGRQFSNSRSEMNVSTLELGDSALYLCASSPVGTDTSPLHFGNGTRLTVT.

The CDR3 is CASSQDLAGPTDTQYF. CDR3 DNA sequence: TGTGCCAGCAGCCAAGATCTTGCGGGGCCCACAGATACGCAGTATTTT. The genes are TRBV4-2 and TRBJ2-3, with D maybe TRBD2 (6 bases). The CDR3 has 16 amino acids. The V end lost 0 bases, the J end lost 2 bases, and 12 bases lay between the germline ends. Germline CDR1 LGHNA, CDR2 YNFKEQ.

Only a few counts were recorded for this clonotype. This chain joins TRBV5-1 and TRBJ2-3; 10 nucleotides align to TRBD2. Germline assignment: CDR1 SGHRS and CDR2 YFSETQ. Trimming removed 4 bases from V and 6 bases from J; junction bases left unmatched: 11. This CDR3 is built from 16 residues. The CDR3: CASSGQERGGPDTQYF. In DNA, the CDR3 is TGCGCCAGCAGCGGCCAGGAGCGGGGGGGCCCCGATACGCAGTATTTT.

This clonotype turned up a few times. The chain links TRBV4-1 to TRBJ2-3; 8 bases align to TRBD2. This CDR3 comprises 18 residues. After removal of 1 base from V and 5 bases from J, the junction contained 14 bases not matched to a gene. CDR1 MGHRA and CDR2 YSYEKL come from the germline V gene. CDR3 DNA sequence: TGCGCCAGCAGCCAAGCCCCTCTGCCGGGGGGGCTCGAAGATACGCAGTATTTT. Its translation: CASSQAPLPGGLEDTQYF.

The chain carries TRBV12-3 or TRBV12-4 and TRBJ2-1, with 13 nucleotides matching TRBD2. After removal of 6 bases from V and 7 bases from J, the junction contained 6 bases not matched to a gene. The CDR3 totals 15 residues. The CDR3 DNA follows: TGTGCCAGCAGGGACCCGGGACTAGCGGGGAATGAGCAGTTCTTC. Its translation: CASRDPGLAGNEQFF.

This clonotype has more than one count but fewer than ten. V usage is TRBV7-9 and J usage is TRBJ2-3; 8 bases agree with TRBD2. The V and J ends lost 5 bases and 3 bases, in that order; junction bases with no gene match: 7. Per germline, CDR1 SEHNR and CDR2 FQNEAQ (reference sequence). The CDR3 covers 15 residues. CDR3 sequence: CASSLTSVGTDTQYF. Written as DNA, the CDR3 is TGTGCCAGCAGCCTGACTAGCGTTGGGACAGATACGCAGTATTTT.

The V and J genes are TRBV20-1 and TRBJ2-7; 8 positions match TRBD2. Germline V CDR1 and CDR2: DFQATT, SNEGSKA (reference sequence). Unmatched junction bases numbered 16, after V lost 3 bases and J lost 6 bases. The CDR3 is 16 residues long. The CDR3 reads CSASGPLSGDACEQYF. Here the CDR3 DNA reads TGCAGTGCTAGCGGGCCCCTTAGCGGGGATGCCTGCGAGCAGTACTTC.

The chain joins TRBV7-3 to TRBJ2-3; TRBD1 aligns across 9 bases. Trimming at V came to 7 bases and at J to 10 bases, leaving 6 bases not matched to a gene. The CDR3 is 12 amino acids. Germline V gene sequence: CDR1 SGHTA, CDR2 FQGTGA. DNA for the CDR3: TGTGCCAGCACCGAAGGACAGGGGCCGCAGTATTTT. It yields the protein CASTEGQGPQYF.

This clonotype was counted a few times. The rearrangement links TRBV6-5 to TRBJ1-5; maybe TRBD1 (6 bases). Trimming stripped 0 bases from V and 2 bases from J, with 8 bases between. The CDR3 runs 15 residues. Germline CDR1 reads MNHEY; CDR2 reads SVGAGI. The CDR3 DNA follows: TGTGCCAGCAGTTACTCCAGGGGAGGCAATCAGCCCCAGCATTTT. Translating gives CASSYSRGGNQPQHF.

This clonotype has more than one count but fewer than ten. This rearrangement joins TRBV6-1 to TRBJ1-2; no reliable D call. Germline-derived CDR1 and CDR2 are MNHNS and SASEGT. The CDR3 has 11 residues. V was pared by 7 bases and J by 1 base, with 4 bases between. The CDR3 region is CASNFNYGYTF. In DNA form, the CDR3 reads TGTGCCAGCAACTTTAACTATGGCTACACCTTC.

Only a few counts were recorded for this clonotype. This rearrangement joins TRBV20-1 to TRBJ2-3; 14 bases are shared with TRBD2. Unmatched junction bases numbered 6, after V lost 5 bases and J lost 5 bases. This CDR3 region has 15 residues. Germline loops: CDR1 DFQATT, CDR2 SNEGSKA (reference sequence). The CDR3 nucleotides are TGCAGTGCTGAGACTAGCGGGGGGGTTAGAGATACGCAGTATTTT. It translates to CSAETSGGVRDTQYF.